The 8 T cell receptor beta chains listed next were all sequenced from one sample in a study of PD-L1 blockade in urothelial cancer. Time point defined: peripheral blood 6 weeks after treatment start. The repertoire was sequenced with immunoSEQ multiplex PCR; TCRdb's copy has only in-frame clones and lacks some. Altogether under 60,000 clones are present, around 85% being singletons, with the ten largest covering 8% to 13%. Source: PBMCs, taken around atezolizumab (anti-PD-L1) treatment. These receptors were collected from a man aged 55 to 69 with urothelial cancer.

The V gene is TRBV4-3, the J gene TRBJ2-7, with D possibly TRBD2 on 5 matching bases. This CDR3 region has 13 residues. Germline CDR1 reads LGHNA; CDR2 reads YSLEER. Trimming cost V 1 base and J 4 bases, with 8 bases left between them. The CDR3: CASSQVREYEQYF. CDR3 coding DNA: TGCGCCAGCAGCCAAGTTAGGGAGTACGAGCAGTACTTC.

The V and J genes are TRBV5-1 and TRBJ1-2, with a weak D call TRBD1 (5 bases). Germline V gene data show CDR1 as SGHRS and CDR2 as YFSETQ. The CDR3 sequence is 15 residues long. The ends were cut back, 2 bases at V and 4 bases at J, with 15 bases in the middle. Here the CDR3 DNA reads TGCGCCAGCAGCTTAGCCGGCGGGGGGGGCTATGGCTACACCTTC. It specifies CASSLAGGGGYGYTF.

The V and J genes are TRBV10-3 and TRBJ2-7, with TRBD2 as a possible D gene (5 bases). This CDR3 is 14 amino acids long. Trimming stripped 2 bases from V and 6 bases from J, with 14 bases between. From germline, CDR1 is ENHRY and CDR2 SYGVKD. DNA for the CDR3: TGTGCCATCAGTGAGGGGTCGGGGAATACCGAGCAGTACTTC. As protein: CAISEGSGNTEQYF.

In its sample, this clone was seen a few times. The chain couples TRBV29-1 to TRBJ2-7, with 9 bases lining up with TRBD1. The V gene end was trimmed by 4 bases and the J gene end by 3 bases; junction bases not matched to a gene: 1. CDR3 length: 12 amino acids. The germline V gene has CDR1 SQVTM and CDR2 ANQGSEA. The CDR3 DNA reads TGCAGCGTTGGACAGGGGGACTACGAGCAGTACTTC. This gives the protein CSVGQGDYEQYF.

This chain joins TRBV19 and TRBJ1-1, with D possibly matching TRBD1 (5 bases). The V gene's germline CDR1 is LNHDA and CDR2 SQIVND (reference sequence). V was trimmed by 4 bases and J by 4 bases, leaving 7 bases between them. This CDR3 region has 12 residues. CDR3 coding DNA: TGTGCCAGTAGTAGGACACTCACTGAAGCTTTCTTT. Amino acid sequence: CASSRTLTEAFF.

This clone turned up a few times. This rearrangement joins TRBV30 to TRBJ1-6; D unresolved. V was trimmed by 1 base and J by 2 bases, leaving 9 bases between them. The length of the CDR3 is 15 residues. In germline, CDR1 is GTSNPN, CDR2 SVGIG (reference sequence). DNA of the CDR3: TGTGCCTGGAGTGCACGGGGAACCTATAATTCACCCCTCCACTTT. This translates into CAWSARGTYNSPLHF.

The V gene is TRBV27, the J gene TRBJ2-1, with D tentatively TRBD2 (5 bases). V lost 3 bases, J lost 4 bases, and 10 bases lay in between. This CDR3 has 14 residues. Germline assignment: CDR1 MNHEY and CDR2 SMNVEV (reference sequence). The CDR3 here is CASSFLDSYNEQFF. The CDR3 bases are TGTGCCAGCAGTTTCCTGGACTCTTACAATGAGCAGTTCTTC.

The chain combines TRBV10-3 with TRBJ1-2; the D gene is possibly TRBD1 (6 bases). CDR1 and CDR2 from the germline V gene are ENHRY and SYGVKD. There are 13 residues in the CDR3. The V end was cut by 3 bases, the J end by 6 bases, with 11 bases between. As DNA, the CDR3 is TGTGCCATCAGTGACCCAACAGGGAATGGCTACACCTTC. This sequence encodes CAISDPTGNGYTF.